This TCR beta chain was obtained from a study of CDR3 diversity in severe acne. V gave up 1 base and J gave up 5 bases, with 29 bases separating them. This CDR3 comprises 21 residues. Germline CDR1 MGHRA, CDR2 YSYEKL. Ten or more counts support this clonotype. TCRdb reanalysed the PCR reads using MiXCR and keeps one entry per CDR3 protein. The table has roughly 100,000 distinct CDR3 sequences, around 53% seen once. The sequenced sample was blood. The V call is TRBV4-1, the J call TRBJ2-2; tentative D call: TRBD1 (6 bases). This sequence originates from a male donor with acne. CDR3 sequence (DNA): TGCGCCAGCAGCCAAGTTTCAGCTATGCCCCGGCGGACAGATCTTACCGGGGAGCTGTTTTTT. Translated: CASSQVSAMPRRTDLTGELFF.